This TCR beta chain is from a study of CXCR3-negative and CXCR3-positive naive CD8 T cells. Libraries were UMI-labeled 5' RACE TRB cDNA. Reprocessing the 5' RACE reads, TCRdb reports a single entry for every CDR3 protein and omits DNA. The sample holds tens of thousands of distinct CDR3 sequences. The sequenced material came from naive CXCR3- CD8+ T cells from blood. Subset given: CD45RO-CCR7+CD27+CD95- naive CD8+ T cells lacking CXCR3 (TNR3-). The receptor's source is a human donor in good health. Some clones in this sample may be carry-over from other donors' samples.

This chain's CDR3 is CASSPTYLRETQYF. The V call is TRBV7-9, the J call TRBJ2-5. The germline gives CDR1 SEHNR, CDR2 FQNEAQ (reference sequence). The CDR3 contains 14 residues. The variable domain in full, completed from reference TRBV7-9 and TRBJ2-5, reads DTGVSQNPRHKITKRGQNVTFRCDPISEHNRLYWYRQTLGQGPEFLTYFQNEAQLEKSRLLSDRFSAERPKGSFSTLEIQRTEQGDSAMYLCASSPTYLRETQYFGPGTRLLVL.